Here is one T cell receptor beta chain with its context. Germline loops: CDR1 MNHEY, CDR2 SVGEGT. CDR3 length: 16 amino acids. J gave up 2 bases and V 3 bases, and 7 bases lay outside the gene matches. These data come from a study of blood T cell repertoires in COVID-19. Clones were sequenced by immunoSEQ multiplex PCR, and TCRdb holds only the in-frame ones, with some missing. Of fewer than 150,000 clones in the sample, about 75% were seen once. V gene TRBV6-2 or TRBV6-3 combines with J gene TRBJ2-3, with TRBD2 identical over 8 bases. Source material: peripheral blood. The TCR sequence derives from a man older than 75 with acute or convalescent COVID-19. CDR3 sequence (DNA): TGTGCCAGCAGTTATCGGACTAGCATATCCACAGATACGCAGTATTTT. This codes for CASSYRTSISTDTQYF.